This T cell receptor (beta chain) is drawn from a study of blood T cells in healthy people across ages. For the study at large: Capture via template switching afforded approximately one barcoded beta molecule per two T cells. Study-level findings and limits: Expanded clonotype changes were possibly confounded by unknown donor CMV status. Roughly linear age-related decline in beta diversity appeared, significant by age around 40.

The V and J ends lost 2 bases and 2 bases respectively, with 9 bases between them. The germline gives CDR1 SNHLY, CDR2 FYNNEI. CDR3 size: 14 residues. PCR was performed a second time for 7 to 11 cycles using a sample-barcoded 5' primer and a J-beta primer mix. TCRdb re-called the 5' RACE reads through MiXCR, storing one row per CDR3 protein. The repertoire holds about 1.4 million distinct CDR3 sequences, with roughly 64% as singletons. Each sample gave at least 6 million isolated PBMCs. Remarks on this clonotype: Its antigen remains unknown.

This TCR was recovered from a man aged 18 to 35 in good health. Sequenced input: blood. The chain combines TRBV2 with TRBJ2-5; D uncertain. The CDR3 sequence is CASSELDLQETQYF. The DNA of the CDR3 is TGTGCCAGCAGTGAACTCGACTTGCAAGAGACCCAGTACTTC.